A single sample is the source of the 26 T cell receptor beta chains below, sequenced in a study of shared clonotypes between healthy human individuals. Libraries were prepared by immunoSEQ multiplex PCR; TCRdb keeps only in-frame clonotypes and omits some of them. Of about 1 million clones detected, 65% to 75% appear once; the ten largest clones hold approximately 1.5%. Sequenced: memory CD4+ T cells sorted from blood. The subset: CD45RA-negative fraction. Receptors were obtained from a man younger than 30 in good health.

The chain joins TRBV10-3 to TRBJ1-5, with D possibly TRBD1 on 6 matching bases. CDR1 ENHRY and CDR2 SYGVKD come from the germline V gene. The germline V and J ends were trimmed by 4 bases and 7 bases, with 14 bases remaining between them. The CDR3 covers 14 residues. CDR3 nucleotide sequence: TGTGCCATCAGTGCACAGGGTGAGGGACAGCCCCAGCATTTT. Translated, it gives CAISAQGEGQPQHF.

The chain couples TRBV9 to TRBJ2-5; 7 bases fit TRBD2. The CDR3 has 17 residues. Germline V gives CDR1 SGDLS, CDR2 YYNGEE. The junction had 16 bases not matched to a gene; V was cut back by 5 bases and J by 3 bases. DNA for the CDR3: TGTGCCAGCAGGTCTTCGAGCCTTAGCGGGTACAAAGAGACCCAGTACTTC. Translated, it gives CASRSSSLSGYKETQYF.

The chain recombines TRBV18 with TRBJ2-3, with 10 bases fitting TRBD2. CDR3 length: 16 residues. Trimming at V came to 3 bases and at J to 2 bases, leaving 5 bases not matched to a gene. The germline CDR1 and CDR2 sequences are KGHSH and LQKENI. CDR3 nucleotide sequence: TGTGCCAGCTCACCTGGACTAGCGGATTTCACAGATACGCAGTATTTT. This translates into CASSPGLADFTDTQYF. Complete variable domain (other parts from reference TRBV18 and TRBJ2-3): NAGVMQNPRHLVRRRGQEARLRCSPMKGHSHVYWYRQLPEEGLKFMVYLQKENIIDESGMPKERFSAEFPKEGPSILRIQQVVRGDSAAYFCASSPGLADFTDTQYFGPGTRLTVL.

The chain employs TRBV5-1 and TRBJ2-1, with 12 bases matching TRBD2. CDR1 and CDR2 from the germline V gene are SGHRS and YFSETQ. The junction had 1 base not matched to a gene; V was cut back by 0 bases and J by 9 bases. This CDR3 has 14 residues. The CDR3 region has the DNA TGCGCCAGCAGCTTGGGACTAGCGGGGGCTGAGCAGTTCTTC. Its protein is CASSLGLAGAEQFF. Looking up the rest from reference TRBV5-1 and TRBJ2-1 gives the full variable domain: KAGVTQTPRYLIKTRGQQVTLSCSPISGHRSVSWYQQTPGQGLQFLFEYFSETQRNKGNFPGRFSGRQFSNSRSEMNVSTLELGDSALYLCASSLGLAGAEQFFGPGTRLTVL.

This chain uses TRBV10-3 with TRBJ2-7, with 7 bases matching TRBD1. V shed 7 bases, J shed 0 bases, and the junction held 9 bases outside the gene matches. Germline V gene sequence: CDR1 ENHRY, CDR2 SYGVKD. This CDR3 region has 15 residues. This CDR3 reads CAITSGQSSSYEQYF. The CDR3 DNA is TGTGCCATCACTTCGGGACAGTCCAGCTCCTACGAGCAGTACTTC.

This chain links TRBV19 with TRBJ1-2, with D uncertain. The germline V and J ends were trimmed by 6 bases and 4 bases, with 6 bases remaining between them. Germline loops: CDR1 LNHDA, CDR2 SQIVND (reference sequence). This CDR3 has 11 amino acids. Here the CDR3 DNA reads TGTGCCAGTAGAGTGACCTATGGCTACACCTTC. It translates to CASRVTYGYTF. The full variable domain, completed using reference TRBV19 and TRBJ1-2, is DGGITQSPKYLFRKEGQNVTLSCEQNLNHDAMYWYRQDPGQGLRLIYYSQIVNDFQKGDIAEGYSVSREKKESFPLTVTSAQKNPTAFYLCASRVTYGYTFGSGTRLTVV.

This clone was detected only once. The same CDR3 can be traced to other DNA sequences in this sample. This chain joins TRBV7-8 and TRBJ2-1; no reliable D call. Germline V gives CDR1 SGHVS, CDR2 FQNEAQ. Trimming stripped 1 base from V and 0 bases from J, with 10 bases between. The CDR3 extends over 16 amino acids. CDR3 sequence reads: CASSLVLQSSYNEQFF. CDR3 coding DNA: TGTGCCAGCAGCTTAGTGCTCCAGAGCTCCTACAATGAGCAGTTCTTC.

The V gene is TRBV6-1, the J gene TRBJ2-1; D could derive from TRBD1 or TRBD2 (5 bases each). V dropped 7 bases and J dropped 8 bases, with 18 bases sitting between them. Germline V gene sequence: CDR1 MNHNS, CDR2 SASEGT. The CDR3 spans 14 residues. The CDR3 is CASKGPMRRDEQFF. CDR3 DNA: TGTGCCAGCAAGGGACCCATGCGTCGGGATGAGCAGTTCTTC.

The chain carries TRBV19 and TRBJ2-2; 9 bases map to TRBD2. With 4 bases clipped from V and 1 base from J, the junction kept 4 bases outside the gene matches. CDR3 length: 16 amino acids. CDR1 LNHDA and CDR2 SQIVND come from the germline V gene (reference sequence). CDR3 amino acids: CASSTLAGKNTGELFF. The CDR3 coding sequence is TGTGCCAGTAGTACCCTAGCGGGGAAGAACACCGGGGAGCTGTTTTTT.

Remarks on this clone: Other DNA variants within this sample encode the same CDR3. The V and J genes are TRBV5-1 and TRBJ1-6; 7 nucleotides match TRBD1. This CDR3 is built from 14 residues. In germline, CDR1 is SGHRS, CDR2 YFSETQ. The V and J ends lost 4 bases and 6 bases, in that order; junction bases with no gene match: 4. The CDR3: CASSPGTVNSPLHF. Written as DNA, the CDR3 is TGCGCCAGCAGCCCCGGGACAGTTAATTCACCCCTCCACTTT. Variable domain in full (rest from reference TRBV5-1 and TRBJ1-6): KAGVTQTPRYLIKTRGQQVTLSCSPISGHRSVSWYQQTPGQGLQFLFEYFSETQRNKGNFPGRFSGRQFSNSRSEMNVSTLELGDSALYLCASSPGTVNSPLHFGNGTRLTVT.

The chain carries TRBV4-2 and TRBJ2-1; D unresolved. The germline V and J ends were trimmed by 1 base and 10 bases, with 8 bases remaining between them. Looked up from germline, CDR1 is LGHNA and CDR2 is YNFKEQ. CDR3 length: 12 residues. Here the CDR3 reads CASSQGEKEQFF. CDR3 nucleotides: TGTGCCAGCAGCCAAGGTGAGAAAGAGCAGTTCTTC.

This clone was seen repeatedly, ten times or more. The chain recombines TRBV18 with TRBJ1-6, with D unclear. The germline gives CDR1 KGHSH, CDR2 LQKENI. The CDR3 is made up of 16 amino acids. V was pared by 2 bases and J by 7 bases, with 15 bases between. This chain's CDR3 is CASSPFLAGGNSPLHF. The CDR3 DNA reads TGTGCCAGCTCACCATTCTTGGCAGGAGGAAATTCACCCCTCCACTTT.

This clone was counted many times. The chain combines TRBV5-1 with TRBJ2-7; D remains ambiguous. Germline V gene lookup returns CDR1 SGHRS and CDR2 YFSETQ. Trimming removed 5 bases at V and 0 bases at J, with 3 bases between. The CDR3 length is 11 residues. The CDR3 region is CASRASYEQYF. CDR3 in DNA: TGCGCCAGCAGAGCCTCCTACGAGCAGTACTTC.

The gene calls are TRBV9 and TRBJ2-7; 9 nucleotides line up with TRBD2. There are 16 residues in the CDR3. CDR1 is SGDLS and CDR2 is YYNGEE in the germline V gene. J lost 5 bases, V lost 3 bases, and 12 bases had no gene match. Here the CDR3 reads CASSARGAGGPDEQYF. In nucleotides, the CDR3 is TGTGCCAGCAGCGCCCGTGGGGCGGGGGGGCCCGACGAGCAGTACTTC. The complete variable domain, with remaining parts taken from reference TRBV9 and TRBJ2-7, reads DSGVTQTPKHLITATGQRVTLRCSPRSGDLSVYWYQQSLDQGLQFLIQYYNGEERAKGNILERFSAQQFPDLHSELNLSSLELGDSALYFCASSARGAGGPDEQYFGPGTRLTVT.

The DNA for the CDR3 is TGTGCCAGCAGCCTGGGGGAGGCGACCTCACCCCTCCACTTT. This translates into CASSLGEATSPLHF. The chain combines TRBV5-5 with TRBJ1-6; maybe TRBD1 (5 bases). Trimming took 4 bases from V and 10 from J, leaving 15 bases between them. The germline gives CDR1 SGHKS, CDR2 YYEKEE (reference sequence). The CDR3 sequence is 14 residues long.

The chain is built from TRBV28 and TRBJ1-6, with 9 bases that match TRBD1. This CDR3 is built from 18 residues. CDR1 MDHEN and CDR2 SYDVKM come from the germline V gene. V trimming: 2 bases; J trimming: 7 bases; junction bases outside the gene matches: 12. In nucleotides, the CDR3 is TGTGCCAGCAGTTTAGCCTCTACAGGGGGCGCTGGGAATTCACCCCTCCACTTT. This encodes CASSLASTGGAGNSPLHF.

The chain employs TRBV9 and TRBJ2-7; perhaps TRBD2 as D (6 bases). V lost 0 bases and J 6 bases, leaving 13 bases between the germline ends. Germline assignment: CDR1 SGDLS and CDR2 YYNGEE. The CDR3 spans 14 residues. Here the CDR3 DNA reads TGTGCCAGCAGCGTAGACGGGAGTAGGGGCGAGCAGTACTTC. As protein: CASSVDGSRGEQYF.

In DNA form, the CDR3 reads TGCGCCAGCAGCCAAACCCGAGGGAGGGGCGCTGAAGCTTTCTTT. Its translation: CASSQTRGRGAEAFF. The genes are TRBV4-3 and TRBJ1-1, with D possibly being TRBD1 (5 bases). CDR1 is LGHNA and CDR2 is YSLEER in the germline V gene. The CDR3 length is 15 residues. V was cut by 2 bases and J by 6 bases, with 16 bases left in between.

The count of this clone is one. The V call is TRBV5-1, the J call TRBJ2-7, with 7 bases lining up with TRBD1. With 0 bases clipped from V and 1 base from J, the junction kept 7 bases outside the gene matches. The CDR3 covers 16 residues. Germline CDR1 SGHRS, CDR2 YFSETQ. The CDR3 sequence: CASSLASLGQSYEQYF. CDR3 DNA: TGCGCCAGCAGCTTGGCCTCCCTGGGACAGTCCTACGAGCAGTACTTC.

Regarding this clone: In the same sample, other DNA sequences code for this CDR3. This chain joins TRBV7-9 and TRBJ2-3; 7 bases match TRBD2. With V trimmed by 5 bases and J by 1 base, 0 bases remained unmatched. The CDR3 runs to 13 residues. Germline CDR1 SEHNR, CDR2 FQNEAQ (reference sequence). CDR3 loop: CASSAGGTDTQYF. The CDR3 nucleotides read TGTGCCAGCAGCGCGGGAGGCACAGATACGCAGTATTTT.

This clone was counted a few times. CDR3 nucleotides: TGTGCCAGCACCGACGATACAGGGAGCACTGAAGCTTTCTTT. Translation gives CASTDDTGSTEAFF. The chain carries TRBV2 and TRBJ1-1; possible D gene TRBD1, 6 bases. V lost 7 bases and J 4 bases, leaving 16 bases between the germline ends. This CDR3 is built from 14 residues. Germline V CDR1 and CDR2: SNHLY, FYNNEI.

About this clone: It may be a read error: a sequence one base away is much more abundant. Other DNA sequences in this sample translate to the same CDR3. V and J are TRBV18 and TRBJ1-1; 7 bases are shared with TRBD1. The length of the CDR3 is 14 residues. The V and J ends lost 3 bases and 3 bases, in that order; junction bases with no gene match: 4. The germline V gene has CDR1 KGHSH and CDR2 LQKENI. Here the CDR3 reads CASSPATGDTEAFF. In DNA, the CDR3 is TGTGCCAGCTCACCCGCCACAGGGGACACTGAAGCTTTCTTT.

This clone was counted between two and nine times. The chain combines TRBV28 with TRBJ2-5; weak D call: TRBD2 (7 bases). The CDR3 totals 15 residues. The V gene's germline CDR1 is MDHEN and CDR2 SYDVKM. The V gene lost 6 bases and the J gene lost 5 bases, with 19 bases spanning the gap. This CDR3 reads CASRGSRGRGETQYF. The CDR3 DNA reads as TGTGCCAGCAGAGGGTCAAGGGGGAGGGGGGAGACCCAGTACTTC.

This clone has a single count. The chain couples TRBV28 to TRBJ1-2; possibly TRBD1 for D (5 bases). Germline-derived CDR1 and CDR2 are MDHEN and SYDVKM. The CDR3 has 14 amino acids. Trimming removed 1 base at V and 10 bases at J, with 16 bases between. This CDR3 is CASSLSRPGVHYTF. The CDR3 coding sequence is TGTGCCAGCAGTTTATCTCGGCCGGGGGTTCACTACACCTTC.

The rearrangement links TRBV5-1 to TRBJ1-1; 10 bases line up with TRBD1. Germline-derived CDR1 and CDR2 are SGHRS and YFSETQ. V shed 4 bases and J 6 bases; nucleotides not matched to a gene: 6. This CDR3 has 14 amino acids. The CDR3 DNA reads TGCGCCAGCAGCACGGGGACAGGGGTCTCTGAAGCTTTCTTT. It codes for CASSTGTGVSEAFF. The full variable domain, completed using reference TRBV5-1 and TRBJ1-1, is KAGVTQTPRYLIKTRGQQVTLSCSPISGHRSVSWYQQTPGQGLQFLFEYFSETQRNKGNFPGRFSGRQFSNSRSEMNVSTLELGDSALYLCASSTGTGVSEAFFGQGTRLTVV.

This sequence joins TRBV4-3 and TRBJ2-2, with 8 positions matching TRBD2. From germline, CDR1 is LGHNA and CDR2 YSLEER. CDR3 size: 16 residues. The J segment lost 5 bases and the V segment lost 0 bases, leaving 5 bases of the junction unmatched. The CDR3 spells CASSQDGRAGTGELFF. Written as DNA, the CDR3 is TGCGCCAGCAGCCAAGACGGGAGGGCCGGGACCGGGGAGCTGTTTTTT.